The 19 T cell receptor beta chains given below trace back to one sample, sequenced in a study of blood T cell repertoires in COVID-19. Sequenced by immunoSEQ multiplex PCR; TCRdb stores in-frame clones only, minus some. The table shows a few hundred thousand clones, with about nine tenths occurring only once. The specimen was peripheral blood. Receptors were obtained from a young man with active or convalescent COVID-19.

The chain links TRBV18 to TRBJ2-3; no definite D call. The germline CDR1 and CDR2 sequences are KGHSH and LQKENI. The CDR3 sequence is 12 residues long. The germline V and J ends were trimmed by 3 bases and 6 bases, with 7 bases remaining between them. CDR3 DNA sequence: TGTGCCAGCTCACCCACTTTTGATACGCAGTATTTT. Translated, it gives CASSPTFDTQYF.

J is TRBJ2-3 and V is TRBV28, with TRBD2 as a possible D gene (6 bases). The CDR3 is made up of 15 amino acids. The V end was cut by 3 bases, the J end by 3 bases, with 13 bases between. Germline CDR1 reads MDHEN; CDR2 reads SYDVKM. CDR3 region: CASSFWLARTDTQYF. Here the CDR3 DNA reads TGTGCCAGCAGTTTTTGGCTAGCGCGTACAGATACGCAGTATTTT.

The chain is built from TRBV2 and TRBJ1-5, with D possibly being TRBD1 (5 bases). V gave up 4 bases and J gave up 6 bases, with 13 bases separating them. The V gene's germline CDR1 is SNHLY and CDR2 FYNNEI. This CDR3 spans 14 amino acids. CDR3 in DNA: TGTGCCAGCAGTGGCAGGGCGGTTTCTCAGCCCCAGCATTTT. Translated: CASSGRAVSQPQHF.

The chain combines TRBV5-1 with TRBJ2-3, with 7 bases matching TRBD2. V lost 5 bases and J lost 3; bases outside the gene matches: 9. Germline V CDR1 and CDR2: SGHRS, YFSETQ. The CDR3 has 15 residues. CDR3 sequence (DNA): TGCGCCAGCAGTGTGCGGCGGGGGAAAACAGATACGCAGTATTTT. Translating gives CASSVRRGKTDTQYF.

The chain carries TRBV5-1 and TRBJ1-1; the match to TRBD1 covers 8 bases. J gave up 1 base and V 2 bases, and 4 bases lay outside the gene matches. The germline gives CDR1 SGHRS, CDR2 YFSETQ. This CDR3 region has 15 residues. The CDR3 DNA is TGCGCCAGCAGCTTACGGACAGGGCCGAACACTGAAGCTTTCTTT. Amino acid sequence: CASSLRTGPNTEAFF. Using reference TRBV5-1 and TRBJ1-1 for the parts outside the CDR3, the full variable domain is KAGVTQTPRYLIKTRGQQVTLSCSPISGHRSVSWYQQTPGQGLQFLFEYFSETQRNKGNFPGRFSGRQFSNSRSEMNVSTLELGDSALYLCASSLRTGPNTEAFFGQGTRLTVV.

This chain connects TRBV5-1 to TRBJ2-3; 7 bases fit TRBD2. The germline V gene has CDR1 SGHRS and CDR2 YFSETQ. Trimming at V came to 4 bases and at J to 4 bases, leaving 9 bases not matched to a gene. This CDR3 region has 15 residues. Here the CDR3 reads CASSPASGPADTQYF. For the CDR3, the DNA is TGCGCCAGCAGCCCGGCTAGCGGACCGGCAGATACGCAGTATTTT.

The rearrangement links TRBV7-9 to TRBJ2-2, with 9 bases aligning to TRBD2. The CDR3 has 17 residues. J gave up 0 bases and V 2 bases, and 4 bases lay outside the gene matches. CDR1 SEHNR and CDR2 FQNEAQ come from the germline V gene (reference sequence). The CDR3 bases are TGTGCCAGCAGCTTATTGGTAGCGGGGGCGAACACCGGGGAGCTGTTTTTT. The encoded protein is CASSLLVAGANTGELFF.

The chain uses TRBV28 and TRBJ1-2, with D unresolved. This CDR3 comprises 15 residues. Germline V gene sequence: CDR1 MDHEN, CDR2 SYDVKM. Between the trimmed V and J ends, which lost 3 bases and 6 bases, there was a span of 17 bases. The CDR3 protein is CASSFSGFGGHGYTF. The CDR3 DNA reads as TGTGCCAGCAGTTTTTCGGGGTTTGGAGGGCATGGCTACACCTTC.

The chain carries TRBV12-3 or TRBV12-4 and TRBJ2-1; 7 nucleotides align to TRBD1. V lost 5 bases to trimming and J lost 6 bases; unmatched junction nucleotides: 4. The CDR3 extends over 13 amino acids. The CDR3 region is CASSPGTANEQFF. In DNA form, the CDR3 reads TGTGCCAGCAGTCCGGGGACAGCCAATGAGCAGTTCTTC.

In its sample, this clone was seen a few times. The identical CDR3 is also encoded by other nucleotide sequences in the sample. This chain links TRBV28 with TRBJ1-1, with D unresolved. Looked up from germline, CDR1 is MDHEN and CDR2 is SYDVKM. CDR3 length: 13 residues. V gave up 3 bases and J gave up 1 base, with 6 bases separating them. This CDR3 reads CASSFRGNTEAFF. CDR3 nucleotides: TGTGCCAGCAGTTTTCGGGGGAACACTGAAGCTTTCTTT.

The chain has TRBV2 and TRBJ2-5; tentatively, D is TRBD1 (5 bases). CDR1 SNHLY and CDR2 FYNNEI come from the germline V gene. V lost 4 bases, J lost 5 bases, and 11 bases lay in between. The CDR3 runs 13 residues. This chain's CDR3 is CASSAGGAETQYF. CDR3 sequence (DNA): TGTGCCAGCAGTGCAGGTGGGGCGGAGACCCAGTACTTC.

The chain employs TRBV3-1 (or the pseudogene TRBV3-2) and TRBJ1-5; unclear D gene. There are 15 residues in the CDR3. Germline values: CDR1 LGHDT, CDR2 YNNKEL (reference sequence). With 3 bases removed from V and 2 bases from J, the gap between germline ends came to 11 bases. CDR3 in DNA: TGTGCCAGCAGCCAGGCGGCCGGAGGCAATCAGCCCCAGCATTTT. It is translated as CASSQAAGGNQPQHF.

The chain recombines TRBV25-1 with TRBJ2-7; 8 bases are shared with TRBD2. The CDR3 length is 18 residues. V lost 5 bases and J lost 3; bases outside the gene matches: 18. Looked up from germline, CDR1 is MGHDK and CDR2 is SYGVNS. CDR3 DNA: TGTGCCAGCAGTCCGACAAAGAAAACAAGCGGGAGAGGCTACGAGCAGTACTTC. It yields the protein CASSPTKKTSGRGYEQYF.

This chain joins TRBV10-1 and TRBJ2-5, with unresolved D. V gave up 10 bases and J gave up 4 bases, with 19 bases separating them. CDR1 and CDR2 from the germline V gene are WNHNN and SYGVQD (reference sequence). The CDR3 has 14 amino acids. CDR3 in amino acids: CATSHLLAAETQYF. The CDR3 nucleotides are TGCGCCACCTCTCACCTGCTGGCGGCAGAGACCCAGTACTTC.

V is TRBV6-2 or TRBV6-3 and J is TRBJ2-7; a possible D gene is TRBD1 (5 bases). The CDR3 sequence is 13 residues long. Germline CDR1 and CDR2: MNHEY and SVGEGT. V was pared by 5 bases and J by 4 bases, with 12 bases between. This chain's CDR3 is CASSIREFYEQYF. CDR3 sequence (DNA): TGTGCCAGCAGTATCAGGGAATTTTACGAGCAGTACTTC.

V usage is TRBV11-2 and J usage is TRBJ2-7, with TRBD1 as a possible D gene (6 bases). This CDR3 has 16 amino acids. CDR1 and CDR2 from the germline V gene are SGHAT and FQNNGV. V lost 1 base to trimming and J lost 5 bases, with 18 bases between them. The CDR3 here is CASSLVLSGVGHEQYF. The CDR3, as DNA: TGTGCCAGCAGCTTAGTTCTATCAGGGGTAGGCCACGAGCAGTACTTC.

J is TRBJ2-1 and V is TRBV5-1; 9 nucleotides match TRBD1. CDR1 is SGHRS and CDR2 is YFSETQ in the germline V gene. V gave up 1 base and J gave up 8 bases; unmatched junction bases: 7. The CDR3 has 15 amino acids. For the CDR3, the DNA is TGCGCCAGCAGCTTGACGGGACAGGGTAAAGATGAGCAGTTCTTC. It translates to CASSLTGQGKDEQFF.

The CDR3 DNA sequence: TGTGCCAGCAGTGTCCGGGTCGCCCGCTCCAGGGAGCTGTTTTTT. Translated: CASSVRVARSRELFF. The rearrangement uses TRBV28 and TRBJ2-2; D call uncertain. The CDR3 consists of 15 residues. Germline assignment: CDR1 MDHEN and CDR2 SYDVKM. V lost 5 bases and J 9 bases, leaving 19 bases between the germline ends.

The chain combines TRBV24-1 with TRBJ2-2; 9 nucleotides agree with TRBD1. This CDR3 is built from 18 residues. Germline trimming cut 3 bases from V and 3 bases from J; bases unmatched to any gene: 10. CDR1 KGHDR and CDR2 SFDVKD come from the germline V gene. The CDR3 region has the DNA TGTGCCACCAGTGATCCTAAAGGACAGGGGAGGGACACCGGGGAGCTGTTTTTT. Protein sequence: CATSDPKGQGRDTGELFF.